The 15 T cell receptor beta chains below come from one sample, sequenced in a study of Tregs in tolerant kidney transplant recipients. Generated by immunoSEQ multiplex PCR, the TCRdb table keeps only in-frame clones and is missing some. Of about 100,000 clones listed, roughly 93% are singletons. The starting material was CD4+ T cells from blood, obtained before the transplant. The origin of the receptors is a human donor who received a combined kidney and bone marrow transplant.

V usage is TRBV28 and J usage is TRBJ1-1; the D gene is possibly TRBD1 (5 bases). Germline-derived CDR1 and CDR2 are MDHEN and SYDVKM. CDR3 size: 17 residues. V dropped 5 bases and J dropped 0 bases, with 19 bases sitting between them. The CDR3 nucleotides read TGTGCCAGCAGTCAATTGGGGCAGGGAATCATGAACACTGAAGCTTTCTTT. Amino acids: CASSQLGQGIMNTEAFF.

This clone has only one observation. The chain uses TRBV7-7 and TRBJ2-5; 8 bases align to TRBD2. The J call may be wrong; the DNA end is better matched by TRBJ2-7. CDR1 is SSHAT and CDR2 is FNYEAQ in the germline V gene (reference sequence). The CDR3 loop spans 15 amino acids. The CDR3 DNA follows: TGTGCCAGCAGCCCAAGCGGGAGAGGGTCCTACGAGCAGTACTTC. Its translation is CASSPSGRGSYEQYF.

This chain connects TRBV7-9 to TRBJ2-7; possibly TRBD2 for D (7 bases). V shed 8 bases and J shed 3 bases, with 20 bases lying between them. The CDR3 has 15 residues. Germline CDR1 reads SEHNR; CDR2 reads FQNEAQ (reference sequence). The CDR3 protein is CASGPLGGVDYEQYF. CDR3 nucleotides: TGTGCCAGCGGCCCATTAGGGGGGGTGGACTACGAGCAGTACTTC.

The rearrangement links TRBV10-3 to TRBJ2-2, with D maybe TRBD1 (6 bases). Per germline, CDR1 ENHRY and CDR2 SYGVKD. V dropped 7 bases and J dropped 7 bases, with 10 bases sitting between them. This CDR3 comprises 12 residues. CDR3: CAIMGTSGELFF. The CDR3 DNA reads TGTGCCATCATGGGGACAAGCGGGGAGCTGTTTTTT.

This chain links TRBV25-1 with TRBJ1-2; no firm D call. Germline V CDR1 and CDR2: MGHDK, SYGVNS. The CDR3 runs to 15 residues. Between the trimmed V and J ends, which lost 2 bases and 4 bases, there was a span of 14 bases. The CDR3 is CASSEDGRHSYGYTF. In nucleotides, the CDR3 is TGTGCCAGCAGTGAAGATGGCAGGCACTCCTATGGCTACACCTTC.

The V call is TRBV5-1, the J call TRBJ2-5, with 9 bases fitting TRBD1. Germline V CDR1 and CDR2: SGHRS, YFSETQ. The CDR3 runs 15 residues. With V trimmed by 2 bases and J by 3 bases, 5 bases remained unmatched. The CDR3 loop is CASSLEQGAKETQYF. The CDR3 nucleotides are TGCGCCAGCAGCTTAGAACAGGGGGCGAAAGAGACCCAGTACTTC.

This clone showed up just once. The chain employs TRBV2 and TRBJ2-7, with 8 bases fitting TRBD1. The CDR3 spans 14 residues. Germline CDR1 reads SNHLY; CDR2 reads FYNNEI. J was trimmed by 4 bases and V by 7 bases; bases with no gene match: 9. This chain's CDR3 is CASNGQGREYEQYF. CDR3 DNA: TGTGCCAGCAATGGACAGGGAAGGGAGTACGAGCAGTACTTC.

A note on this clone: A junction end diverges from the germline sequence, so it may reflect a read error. The CDR3 loop is CASSLDSSWNRLF. The CDR3 DNA reads TGTGCCAGCAGCTTAGATAGCAGTTGGAACCGACTCTTC. V gene TRBV11-2 combines with J gene TRBJ2-1; D gene ambiguous. Per the germline V gene, CDR1 is SGHAT and CDR2 is FQNNGV. This CDR3 region has 13 residues.

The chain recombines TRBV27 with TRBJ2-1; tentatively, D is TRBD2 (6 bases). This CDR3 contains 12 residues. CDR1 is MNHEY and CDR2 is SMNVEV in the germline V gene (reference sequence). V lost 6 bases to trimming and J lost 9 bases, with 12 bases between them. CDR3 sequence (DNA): TGTGCCAGCAGGCGATTGGGGGGTGAGCAGTTCTTC. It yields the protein CASRRLGGEQFF.

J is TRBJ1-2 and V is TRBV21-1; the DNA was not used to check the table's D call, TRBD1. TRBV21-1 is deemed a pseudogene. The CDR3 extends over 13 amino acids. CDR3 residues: CASSKNRASGYTF. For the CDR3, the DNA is TGTGCCAGCAGCAAGAACAGGGCAAGTGGCTACACCTTC.

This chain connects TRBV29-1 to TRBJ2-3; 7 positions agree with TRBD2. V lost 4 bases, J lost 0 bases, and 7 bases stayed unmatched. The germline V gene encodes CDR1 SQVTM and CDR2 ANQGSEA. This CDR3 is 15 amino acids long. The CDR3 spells CSVAPSGASTDTQYF. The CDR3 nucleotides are TGCAGCGTTGCCCCTAGCGGTGCTAGCACAGATACGCAGTATTTT.

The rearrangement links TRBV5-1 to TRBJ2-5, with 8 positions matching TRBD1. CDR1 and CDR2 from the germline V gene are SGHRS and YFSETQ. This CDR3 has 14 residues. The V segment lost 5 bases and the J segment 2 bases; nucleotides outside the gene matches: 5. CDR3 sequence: CASRARQGQETQYF. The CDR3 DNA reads TGCGCCAGCAGAGCACGACAGGGGCAAGAGACCCAGTACTTC.

As DNA, the CDR3 is TGCAGCGTTCAGCAGGGGGCGGGGGAGCAGTACTTC. Translation gives CSVQQGAGEQYF. The chain carries TRBV29-1 and TRBJ2-7, with 8 positions matching TRBD1. Germline V gene lookup returns CDR1 SQVTM and CDR2 ANQGSEA. The CDR3 has 12 residues. V was clipped by 5 bases and J by 7 bases; unmatched bases: 7.

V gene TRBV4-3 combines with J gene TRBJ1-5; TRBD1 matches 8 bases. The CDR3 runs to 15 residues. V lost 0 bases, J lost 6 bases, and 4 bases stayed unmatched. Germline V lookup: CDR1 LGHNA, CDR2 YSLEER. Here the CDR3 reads CASSQDYGQGQPQHF. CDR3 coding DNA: TGCGCCAGCAGCCAAGATTACGGACAGGGTCAGCCCCAGCATTTT.

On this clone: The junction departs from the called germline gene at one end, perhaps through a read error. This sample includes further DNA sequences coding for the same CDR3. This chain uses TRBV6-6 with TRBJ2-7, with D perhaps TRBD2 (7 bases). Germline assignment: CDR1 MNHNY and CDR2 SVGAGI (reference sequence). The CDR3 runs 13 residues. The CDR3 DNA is TGCGCCAGTCGGGGGGCGGGGGCCTACGAGCAGTACTTC. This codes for CASRGAGAYEQYF.